These 13 T cell receptor beta chains came from one sample sequenced in a study of identical twins. MiXCR, applied by TCRdb to the 5' RACE reads, yields one record per CDR3 protein. The sample lists hundreds of thousands of distinct CDR3 sequences; around 12% were seen once. The data were also submitted as part of a second study, on yellow fever vaccine responses in identical twins.

The sequenced sample consisted of PBMCs. These receptors all stem from a woman aged 18-29 years in good health.

This clonotype was observed a few times. The chain has TRBV29-1 and TRBJ1-5; D is unclear. V lost 3 bases, J lost 1 base, and 7 bases lay in between. Germline V lookup: CDR1 SQVTM, CDR2 ANQGSEA. The CDR3 totals 13 residues. This CDR3 is CSVDGGSNQPQHF. CDR3 DNA: TGCAGCGTTGATGGCGGAAGCAATCAGCCCCAGCATTTT.

A few counts support this clonotype. The chain has TRBV18 and TRBJ2-1, with 8 positions matching TRBD2. The germline V gene has CDR1 KGHSH and CDR2 LQKENI. The J segment lost 0 bases and the V segment lost 5 bases, leaving 12 bases of the junction unmatched. The CDR3 contains 18 residues. CDR3 residues: CASSKAGERFSSYNEQFF. In DNA form, the CDR3 reads TGTGCCAGCTCAAAAGCGGGAGAGCGGTTTAGCTCCTACAATGAGCAGTTCTTC.

This clonotype was recorded a few times. The V call is TRBV3-1, the J call TRBJ2-5; D is possibly TRBD2 (6 bases). V shed 1 base and J shed 5 bases, with 20 bases lying between them. The germline V gene encodes CDR1 LGHDT and CDR2 YNNKEL (reference sequence). The CDR3 contains 17 residues. The CDR3 DNA sequence: TGTGCCAGCAGCCAAGTTTTTAACGGGAGAAGAGGGGAGACCCAGTACTTC. Translation gives CASSQVFNGRRGETQYF.

The CDR3 here is CAISPSRGSTDTQYF. For the CDR3, the DNA is TGTGCCATCAGCCCATCGAGGGGCAGCACAGATACGCAGTATTTT. The V and J genes are TRBV10-3 and TRBJ2-3; D assignment may be TRBD1 or TRBD2 (5 bases each). CDR3 length: 15 residues. V dropped 6 bases and J dropped 0 bases, with 13 bases sitting between them. Germline CDR1 reads ENHRY; CDR2 reads SYGVKD.

This clonotype was detected only a few times. V and J are TRBV4-1 and TRBJ2-1; weak D call: TRBD2 (6 bases). V lost 3 bases, J lost 10 bases, and 10 bases lay in between. The germline V gene has CDR1 MGHRA and CDR2 YSYEKL. The CDR3 has 12 residues. CDR3 sequence (DNA): TGCGCCAGCAGCCACACTAGCCCCGAGCAGTTCTTC. Protein sequence: CASSHTSPEQFF.

This clonotype showed up just a few times. V is TRBV2 and J is TRBJ1-5, with a possible D match to TRBD1 (5 bases). Germline lookup yields CDR1 SNHLY and CDR2 FYNNEI. Trimming took off 4 bases at V and 6 bases at J, with 16 bases between the two ends. The CDR3 extends over 15 amino acids. As DNA, the CDR3 is TGTGCCAGCAGTGCGTGGAGGGACGAGAGTCAGCCCCAGCATTTT. It yields the protein CASSAWRDESQPQHF.

This clonotype was picked up a small number of times. The chain couples TRBV6-1 to TRBJ1-2; no clear D gene. Trimming shortened V by 8 bases and J by 6 bases, and 16 bases separated the two germline ends. The CDR3 length is 13 residues. The germline gives CDR1 MNHNS, CDR2 SASEGT. The CDR3 DNA reads TGTGCCAGCCGCTCAGATGGGAGTAATGGCTACACCTTC. Translated, it gives CASRSDGSNGYTF.

V usage is TRBV9 and J usage is TRBJ2-3, with 8 bases that match TRBD2. This CDR3 contains 19 residues. The germline CDR1 and CDR2 sequences are SGDLS and YYNGEE. J lost 6 bases, V lost 0 bases, and 18 bases had no gene match. CDR3 region: CASSVEGALAGYPMDTQYF. Written as DNA, the CDR3 is TGTGCCAGCAGCGTAGAAGGAGCCCTAGCGGGTTACCCTATGGATACGCAGTATTTT.

This clonotype has just a few counts. The chain links TRBV29-1 to TRBJ2-5; 10 positions match TRBD1. The V gene's germline CDR1 is SQVTM and CDR2 ANQGSEA. The V segment lost 3 bases and the J segment 5 bases; nucleotides outside the gene matches: 12. There are 16 residues in the CDR3. The CDR3 here is CSVDSTRTGGQETQYF. CDR3 bases: TGCAGCGTTGACTCAACGAGGACAGGGGGGCAGGAGACCCAGTACTTC.

The rearrangement uses TRBV29-1 and TRBJ2-3; possibly TRBD2 for D (5 bases). The ends were cut back, 7 bases at V and 3 bases at J, with 8 bases in the middle. The CDR3 is 11 amino acids. Germline CDR1 is SQVTM and CDR2 is ANQGSEA. The CDR3 reads CSERTTDTQYF. The CDR3 DNA reads as TGCAGCGAACGGACTACAGATACGCAGTATTTT.

This clonotype has a handful of counts. The chain has TRBV2 and TRBJ2-1; TRBD2 matches at 10 bases. The CDR3 covers 17 residues. Germline assignment: CDR1 SNHLY and CDR2 FYNNEI. Trimming removed 5 bases from V and 6 bases from J; junction bases left unmatched: 13. The CDR3: CASSPVIAGGSLNEQFF. In DNA, the CDR3 is TGTGCCAGCAGTCCCGTTATAGCGGGAGGTTCTCTCAATGAGCAGTTCTTC.

The chain combines TRBV4-1 with TRBJ2-1, with D uncertain. With 1 base removed from V and 0 bases from J, the gap between germline ends came to 13 bases. The CDR3 consists of 17 residues. Germline V gene data show CDR1 as MGHRA and CDR2 as YSYEKL. The CDR3 DNA is TGCGCCAGCAGCCAAGGGCCCCGGCTGAGCTCCTACAATGAGCAGTTCTTC. This encodes CASSQGPRLSSYNEQFF.

This clonotype occurred a few times. The chain employs TRBV5-1 and TRBJ2-7; perhaps D is TRBD1 or TRBD2 (6 bases each). Germline assignment: CDR1 SGHRS and CDR2 YFSETQ. Deletions cut 4 bases from V and 3 bases from J, with 17 bases between. This CDR3 contains 15 residues. CDR3 DNA sequence: TGCGCCAGCAGCAGGGGGGAGGCCCGGGACTACGAGCAGTACTTC. Translation gives CASSRGEARDYEQYF.